The 15 T cell receptor beta chains listed next were all sequenced from one sample in a study of response to subunit inactivated influenza vaccine. Each CDR3 protein gets one entry after TCRdb re-called the RT-PCR reads with MiXCR. The repertoire holds over 750,000 distinct CDR3 sequences, with 21% as singletons. The specimen was PBMCs from blood, collected around 5 days after vaccination. These receptor sequences come from a man aged 45-65 years who received an inactivated influenza vaccine.

The chain combines TRBV3-1 with TRBJ2-3; maybe TRBD2 (6 bases). CDR3 length: 15 residues. The V end lost 1 base, the J end lost 6 bases, and 14 bases lay between the germline ends. From germline, CDR1 is LGHDT and CDR2 YNNKEL (reference sequence). CDR3 in DNA: TGTGCCAGCAGCCAAGGGACCCTACGGGGGGATACGCAGTATTTT. This gives the protein CASSQGTLRGDTQYF.

Only a few counts were recorded for this clonotype. V and J are TRBV10-3 and TRBJ2-7; 8 bases match TRBD2. V was pared by 10 bases and J by 3 bases, with 8 bases of the junction left unmatched. The CDR3 loop spans 13 amino acids. Germline CDR1 is ENHRY and CDR2 is SYGVKD. The CDR3 DNA reads as TGTGCCACCCTTCCAGCGGGAGTCTACGAGCAGTACTTC. Its translation is CATLPAGVYEQYF.

This chain links TRBV4-3 with TRBJ2-5; TRBD2 agrees at 7 bases. The germline V gene has CDR1 LGHNA and CDR2 YSLEER. V was clipped by 1 base and J by 4 bases; unmatched bases: 6. The CDR3 sequence is 15 residues long. The CDR3 protein is CASSQGGRGGETQYF. CDR3 nucleotides: TGCGCCAGCAGCCAAGGGGGGAGGGGAGGAGAGACCCAGTACTTC.

This clonotype was recorded a few times. The chain couples TRBV10-3 to TRBJ2-2; 8 bases line up with TRBD1. The CDR3 covers 15 residues. J gave up 3 bases and V 5 bases, and 5 bases lay outside the gene matches. Germline V lookup: CDR1 ENHRY, CDR2 SYGVKD. The CDR3 reads CAISSGTGDTGELFF. The CDR3 bases are TGTGCCATCAGTTCCGGGACAGGAGACACCGGGGAGCTGTTTTTT.

This chain joins TRBV3-1 and TRBJ2-5, with unresolved D. Looked up from germline, CDR1 is LGHDT and CDR2 is YNNKEL (reference sequence). The germline V and J ends were trimmed by 1 base and 5 bases, with 8 bases remaining between them. The CDR3 spans 13 residues. The CDR3 DNA follows: TGTGCCAGCAGCCAAGCCCTTGAGGAGACCCAGTACTTC. It specifies CASSQALEETQYF.

The rearrangement joins TRBV12-3 or TRBV12-4 to TRBJ2-1; 8 bases map to TRBD2. The CDR3 is 13 residues long. Losses at the gene ends were 3 bases for V and 8 bases for J; bases not matched to a gene: 3. CDR3 coding DNA: TGTGCCAGCAGTTTGACTAGCGATGATGAGCAGTTCTTC. It codes for CASSLTSDDEQFF.

This clonotype was seen a few times. This chain uses TRBV4-3 with TRBJ1-5; 7 bases map to TRBD1. Germline V gene lookup returns CDR1 LGHNA and CDR2 YSLEER. With V trimmed by 0 bases and J by 5 bases, 4 bases remained unmatched. The CDR3 length is 15 residues. CDR3 region: CASSQDLGGDQPQHF. CDR3 in DNA: TGCGCCAGCAGCCAAGATCTAGGGGGCGATCAGCCCCAGCATTTT.

This clonotype was counted between two and nine times. The rearrangement links TRBV7-9 to TRBJ2-1, with 11 bases that match TRBD2. Germline V gene sequence: CDR1 SEHNR, CDR2 FQNEAQ (reference sequence). This CDR3 has 17 amino acids. V dropped 4 bases and J dropped 4; count of bases not matched to a gene: 9. This CDR3 is CASSSPSGTSGYNEQFF. The CDR3 DNA follows: TGTGCCAGCAGCTCCCCGTCCGGGACTAGCGGTTACAATGAGCAGTTCTTC.

This rearrangement joins TRBV18 to TRBJ2-3; D not certain. Germline V lookup: CDR1 KGHSH, CDR2 LQKENI. The CDR3 covers 13 residues. V was shortened by 3 bases and J by 7 bases, with 11 bases between the two germline ends. This CDR3 reads CASSPNVANTQYF. The DNA of the CDR3 is TGTGCCAGCTCACCCAACGTAGCTAATACGCAGTATTTT.

This rearrangement joins TRBV5-5 to TRBJ2-7; tentatively, D is TRBD1 (7 bases). V was cut by 3 bases and J by 1 base, with 11 bases left in between. The CDR3 has 14 residues. Germline CDR1 SGHKS, CDR2 YYEKEE (reference sequence). The CDR3 region has the DNA TGTGCCAGCAGCTGGGAGGACAGGTCCTACGAGCAGTACTTC. It yields the protein CASSWEDRSYEQYF.

The rearrangement links TRBV10-3 to TRBJ2-3; 9 bases fit TRBD2. Unmatched junction bases numbered 7, after V lost 3 bases and J lost 0 bases. From germline, CDR1 is ENHRY and CDR2 SYGVKD. The CDR3 has 17 residues. CDR3 region: CAISDRRGGRSTDTQYF. The CDR3 DNA is TGTGCCATCAGTGATCGGCGGGGGGGCCGAAGCACAGATACGCAGTATTTT.

The V call is TRBV9, the J call TRBJ2-7; 11 nucleotides agree with TRBD1. Germline lookup yields CDR1 SGDLS and CDR2 YYNGEE. CDR3 length equals 15 residues. V was pared by 3 bases and J by 5 bases, with 7 bases of the junction left unmatched. The CDR3 DNA sequence: TGTGCCAGCAGCGCCTGGGACAGGGGGATAGACGAGCAGTACTTC. Protein: CASSAWDRGIDEQYF.

V gene TRBV3-1 combines with J gene TRBJ2-5; 10 bases line up with TRBD2. V shed 6 bases and J 5 bases; nucleotides not matched to a gene: 9. The germline CDR1 and CDR2 sequences are LGHDT and YNNKEL (reference sequence). There are 15 residues in the CDR3. The CDR3, as DNA: TGTGCCAGCAGTCTAACCCTAGCGGGAGTTGAGACCCAGTACTTC. Translating gives CASSLTLAGVETQYF.

The chain employs TRBV14 and TRBJ1-1; D is possibly TRBD1 (5 bases). V lost 5 bases, J lost 10 bases, and 17 bases lay in between. Germline CDR1 is SGHDN and CDR2 is FVKESK. There are 13 residues in the CDR3. The CDR3 DNA reads as TGTGCCAGCAGCATGACAGAGATCAACGGAGCTTTCTTT. Translation: CASSMTEINGAFF.

In its sample, this clonotype was seen a few times. A clone one base away is much larger, so this may be a read error. V gene TRBV7-3 combines with J gene TRBJ2-1, with D possibly being TRBD1 or TRBD2 (6 bases each). In germline, CDR1 is SGHTA, CDR2 FQGTGA. CDR3 length: 15 amino acids. The ends were cut back, 2 bases at V and 4 bases at J, with 12 bases in the middle. This CDR3 is CASSLGQGRYNEQFF. CDR3 bases: TGTGCCAGCAGCTTAGGGCAGGGGAGGTACAATGAGCAGTTCTTC.